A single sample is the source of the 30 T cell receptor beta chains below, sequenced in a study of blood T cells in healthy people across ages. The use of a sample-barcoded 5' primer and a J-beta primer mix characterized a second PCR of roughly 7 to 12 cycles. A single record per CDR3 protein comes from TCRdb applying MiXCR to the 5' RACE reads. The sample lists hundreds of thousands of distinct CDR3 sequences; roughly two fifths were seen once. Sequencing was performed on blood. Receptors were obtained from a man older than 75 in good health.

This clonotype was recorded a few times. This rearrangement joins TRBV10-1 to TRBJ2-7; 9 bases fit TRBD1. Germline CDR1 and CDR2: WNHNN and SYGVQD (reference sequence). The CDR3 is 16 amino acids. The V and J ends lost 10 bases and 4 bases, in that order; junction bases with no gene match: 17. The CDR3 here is CAKTCRGWTGEYEQYF. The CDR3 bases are TGCGCCAAAACATGCCGGGGATGGACAGGGGAATACGAGCAGTACTTC.

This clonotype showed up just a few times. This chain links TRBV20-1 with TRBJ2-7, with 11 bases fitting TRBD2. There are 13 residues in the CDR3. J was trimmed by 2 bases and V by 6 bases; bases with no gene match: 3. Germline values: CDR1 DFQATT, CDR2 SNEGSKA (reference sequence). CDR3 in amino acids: CSAPTSGTYEQYF. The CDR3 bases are TGCAGTGCCCCGACTAGCGGGACCTACGAGCAGTACTTC.

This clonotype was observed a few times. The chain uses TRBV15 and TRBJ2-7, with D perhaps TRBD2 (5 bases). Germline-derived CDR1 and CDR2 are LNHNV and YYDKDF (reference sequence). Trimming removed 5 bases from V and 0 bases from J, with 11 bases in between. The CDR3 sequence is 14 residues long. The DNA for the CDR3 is TGTGCCACCAGCCGAGGTGGGAGCTCCTACGAGCAGTACTTC. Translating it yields CATSRGGSSYEQYF.

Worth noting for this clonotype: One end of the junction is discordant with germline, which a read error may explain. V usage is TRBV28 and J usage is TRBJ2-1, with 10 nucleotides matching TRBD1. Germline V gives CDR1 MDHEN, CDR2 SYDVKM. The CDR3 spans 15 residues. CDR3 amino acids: CVSSPSGQGFIEQFF. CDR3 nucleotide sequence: TGTGTCAGCAGTCCCTCGGGACAGGGGTTCATTGAGCAGTTCTTC.

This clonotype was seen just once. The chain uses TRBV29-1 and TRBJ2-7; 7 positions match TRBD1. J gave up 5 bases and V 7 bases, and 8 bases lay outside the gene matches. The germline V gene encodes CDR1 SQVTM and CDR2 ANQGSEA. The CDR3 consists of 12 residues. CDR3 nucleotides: TGCAGCGCTCAACGACAGGGCGACGAGCAGTACTTC. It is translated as CSAQRQGDEQYF.

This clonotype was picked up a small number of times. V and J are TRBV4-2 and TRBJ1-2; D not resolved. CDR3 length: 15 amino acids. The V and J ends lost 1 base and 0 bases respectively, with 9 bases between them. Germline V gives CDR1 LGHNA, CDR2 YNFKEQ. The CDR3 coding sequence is TGTGCCAGCAGCCAAGCCTCAAGGGCTAACTATGGCTACACCTTC. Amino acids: CASSQASRANYGYTF.

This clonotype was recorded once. The CDR3 DNA sequence: TGCGCCAGCAGCCAAATAAACACTGAAGCTTTCTTT. Translating gives CASSQINTEAFF. The chain employs TRBV4-1 and TRBJ1-1; D is unclear. Per germline, CDR1 MGHRA and CDR2 YSYEKL. Trimming shortened V by 2 bases and J by 2 bases, and 3 bases separated the two germline ends. CDR3 length equals 12 residues.

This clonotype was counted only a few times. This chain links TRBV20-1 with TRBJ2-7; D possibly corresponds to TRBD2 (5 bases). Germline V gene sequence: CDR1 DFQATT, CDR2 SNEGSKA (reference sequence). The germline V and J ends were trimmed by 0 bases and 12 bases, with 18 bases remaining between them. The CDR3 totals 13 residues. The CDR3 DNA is TGCAGTGCTAGAGACCAAAGCGGAACTTCCTGGTACTTC. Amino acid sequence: CSARDQSGTSWYF.

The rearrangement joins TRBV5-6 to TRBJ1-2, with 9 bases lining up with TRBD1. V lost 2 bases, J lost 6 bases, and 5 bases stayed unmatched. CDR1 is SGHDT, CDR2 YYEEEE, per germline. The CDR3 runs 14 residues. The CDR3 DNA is TGTGCCAGCAGCTTAGGGGACAGGGATCATGGCTACACCTTC. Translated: CASSLGDRDHGYTF.

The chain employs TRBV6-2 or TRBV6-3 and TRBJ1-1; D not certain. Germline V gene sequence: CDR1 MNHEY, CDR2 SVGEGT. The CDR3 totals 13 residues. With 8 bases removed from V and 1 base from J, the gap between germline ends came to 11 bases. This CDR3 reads CASGPRWNTEAFF. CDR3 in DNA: TGTGCCAGCGGGCCAAGATGGAACACTGAAGCTTTCTTT.

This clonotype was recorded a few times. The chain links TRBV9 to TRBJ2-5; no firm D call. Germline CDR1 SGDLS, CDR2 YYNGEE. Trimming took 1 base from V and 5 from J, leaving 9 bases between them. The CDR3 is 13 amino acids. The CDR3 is CASSVLSSETQYF. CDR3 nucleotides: TGTGCCAGCAGCGTACTTAGCTCGGAGACCCAGTACTTC.

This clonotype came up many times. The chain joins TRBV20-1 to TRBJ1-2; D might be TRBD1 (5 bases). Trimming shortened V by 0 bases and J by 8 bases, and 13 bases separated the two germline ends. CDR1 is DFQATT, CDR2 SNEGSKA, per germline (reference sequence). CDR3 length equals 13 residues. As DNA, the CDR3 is TGCAGTGCTAGAGATCATCAGGGTTGGGGCTACACCTTC. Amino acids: CSARDHQGWGYTF.

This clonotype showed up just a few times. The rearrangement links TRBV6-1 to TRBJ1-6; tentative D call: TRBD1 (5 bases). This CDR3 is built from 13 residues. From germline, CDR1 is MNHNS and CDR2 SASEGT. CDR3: CAITGRGDSPLHF. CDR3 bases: TGTGCGATTACGGGACGGGGAGATTCACCCCTCCACTTT.

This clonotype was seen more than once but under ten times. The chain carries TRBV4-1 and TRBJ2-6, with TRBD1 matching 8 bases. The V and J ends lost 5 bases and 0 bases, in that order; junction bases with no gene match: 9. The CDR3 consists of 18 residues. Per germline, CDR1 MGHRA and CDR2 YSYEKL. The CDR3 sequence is CASSTLGQASSGANVLTF. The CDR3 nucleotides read TGCGCCAGCAGCACTCTGGGACAGGCGAGCTCTGGGGCCAACGTCCTGACTTTC.

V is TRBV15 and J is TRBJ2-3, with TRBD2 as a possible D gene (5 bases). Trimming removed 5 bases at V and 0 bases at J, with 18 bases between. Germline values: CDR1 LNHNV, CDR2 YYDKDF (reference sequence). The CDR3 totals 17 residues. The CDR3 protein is CATSPRTLAGSTDTQYF. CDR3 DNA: TGTGCCACCAGCCCCAGGACCCTAGCCGGGAGCACAGATACGCAGTATTTT.

The CDR3 loop reads CASSYASGGARETQYF. The CDR3 nucleotides read TGTGCCAGCAGTTACGCTAGCGGGGGGGCCAGAGAGACCCAGTACTTC. The rearrangement joins TRBV6-6 to TRBJ2-5; 12 bases are a match to TRBD2. V lost 2 bases to trimming and J lost 4 bases; unmatched junction nucleotides: 5. This CDR3 region has 16 residues. The germline V gene encodes CDR1 MNHNY and CDR2 SVGAGI (reference sequence).

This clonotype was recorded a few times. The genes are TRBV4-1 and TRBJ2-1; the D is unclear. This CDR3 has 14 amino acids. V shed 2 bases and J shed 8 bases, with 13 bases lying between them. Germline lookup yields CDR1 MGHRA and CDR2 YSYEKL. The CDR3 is CASSQTHSRDEQFF. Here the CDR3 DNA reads TGCGCCAGCAGCCAAACACATAGTCGAGATGAGCAGTTCTTC.

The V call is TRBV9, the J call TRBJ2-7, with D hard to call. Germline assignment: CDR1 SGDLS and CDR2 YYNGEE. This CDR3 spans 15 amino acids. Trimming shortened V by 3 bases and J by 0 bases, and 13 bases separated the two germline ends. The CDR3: CASSENPSLSYEQYF. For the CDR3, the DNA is TGTGCCAGCAGCGAGAACCCCAGTCTCTCCTACGAGCAGTACTTC.

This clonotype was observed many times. The CDR3: CSVVRTGGGEQYF. The CDR3 bases are TGCAGCGTTGTTCGGACAGGGGGCGGCGAGCAGTACTTC. The chain uses TRBV29-1 and TRBJ2-7, with 11 bases fitting TRBD1. The germline V gene has CDR1 SQVTM and CDR2 ANQGSEA. There are 13 residues in the CDR3. The trim removed 4 bases at V and 6 bases at J, leaving 5 bases unmatched.

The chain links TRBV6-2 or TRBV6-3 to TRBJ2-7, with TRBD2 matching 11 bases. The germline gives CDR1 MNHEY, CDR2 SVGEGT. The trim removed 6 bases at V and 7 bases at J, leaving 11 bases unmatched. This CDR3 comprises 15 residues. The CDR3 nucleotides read TGTGCCAGCAGGCGTACTAGCGGGAGAGGTAATGAGCAGTACTTC. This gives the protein CASRRTSGRGNEQYF.

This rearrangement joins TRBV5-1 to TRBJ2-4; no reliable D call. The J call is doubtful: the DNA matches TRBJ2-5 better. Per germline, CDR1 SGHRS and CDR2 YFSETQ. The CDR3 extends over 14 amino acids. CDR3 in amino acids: CASSLAAERETQYF. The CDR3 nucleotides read TGCGCCAGCAGCTTGGCCGCAGAACGAGAGACCCAGTACTTC.

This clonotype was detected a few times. The CDR3 here is CASSQRVGKNIQYF. The CDR3, as DNA: TGTGCCAGCAGTCAAAGAGTCGGCAAAAACATTCAGTACTTC. The rearrangement joins TRBV28 to TRBJ2-4; unclear D gene. V dropped 5 bases and J dropped 3 bases, with 11 bases sitting between them. CDR3 length: 14 residues. Looked up from germline, CDR1 is MDHEN and CDR2 is SYDVKM.

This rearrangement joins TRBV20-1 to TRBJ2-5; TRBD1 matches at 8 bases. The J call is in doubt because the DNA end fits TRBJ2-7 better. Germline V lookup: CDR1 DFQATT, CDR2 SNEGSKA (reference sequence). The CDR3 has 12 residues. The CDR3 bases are TGCAGTGCTACGACAGGGGCAGCCGAGCAGTACTTC. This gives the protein CSATTGAAEQYF.

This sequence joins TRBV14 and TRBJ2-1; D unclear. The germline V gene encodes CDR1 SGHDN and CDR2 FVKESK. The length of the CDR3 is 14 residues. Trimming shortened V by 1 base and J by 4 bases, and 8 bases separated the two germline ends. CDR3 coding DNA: TGTGCCAGCAGCCAAGGGGCCCAGTACAATGAGCAGTTCTTC. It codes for CASSQGAQYNEQFF.

CDR3: CASSETEFRETQYF. The CDR3 nucleotides are TGTGCCAGCAGTGAGACAGAATTTAGAGAGACCCAGTACTTC. The chain joins TRBV6-2 or TRBV6-3 to TRBJ2-5; maybe TRBD1 (5 bases). The CDR3 is 14 amino acids. Germline V CDR1 and CDR2: MNHEY, SVGEGT. Between the trimmed V and J ends, which lost 5 bases and 4 bases, there was a span of 14 bases.

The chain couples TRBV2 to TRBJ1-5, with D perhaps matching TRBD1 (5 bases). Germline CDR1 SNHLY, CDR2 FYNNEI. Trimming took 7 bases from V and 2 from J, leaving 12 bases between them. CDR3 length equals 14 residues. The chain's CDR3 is CASKEGRGNQPQHF. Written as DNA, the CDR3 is TGTGCCAGCAAGGAGGGCAGGGGCAATCAGCCCCAGCATTTT.

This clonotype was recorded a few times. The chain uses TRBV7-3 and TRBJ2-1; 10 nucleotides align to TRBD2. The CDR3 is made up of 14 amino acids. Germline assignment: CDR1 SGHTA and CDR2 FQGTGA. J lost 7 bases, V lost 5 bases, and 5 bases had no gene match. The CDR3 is CASSKAGGPNEQFF. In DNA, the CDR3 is TGTGCCAGCAGCAAAGCGGGAGGGCCGAATGAGCAGTTCTTC. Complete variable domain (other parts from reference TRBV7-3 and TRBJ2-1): GAGVSQTPSNKVTEKGKYVELRCDPISGHTALYWYRQSLGQGPEFLIYFQGTGAADDSGLPNDRFFAVRPEGSVSTLKIQRTERGDSAVYLCASSKAGGPNEQFFGPGTRLTVL.

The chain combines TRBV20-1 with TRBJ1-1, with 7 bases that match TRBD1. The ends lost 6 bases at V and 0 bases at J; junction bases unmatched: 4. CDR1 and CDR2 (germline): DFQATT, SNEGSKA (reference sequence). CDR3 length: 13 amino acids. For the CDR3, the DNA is TGCAGTGCCCTACAGGGGATGAACACTGAAGCTTTCTTT. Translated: CSALQGMNTEAFF.

The CDR3 region is CASSVEGQQNSPLHF. For the CDR3, the DNA is TGTGCCAGCAGCGTAGAGGGACAGCAGAATTCACCCCTCCACTTT. The chain couples TRBV9 to TRBJ1-6, with TRBD1 identical over 7 bases. The trim removed 0 bases at V and 7 bases at J, leaving 4 bases unmatched. Per the germline V gene, CDR1 is SGDLS and CDR2 is YYNGEE. The CDR3 is made up of 15 amino acids.

DNA of the CDR3: TGTGCCAGCAGTTTGTTATTAGAGGGCAATGAGCAGTACTTC. Its protein product is CASSLLLEGNEQYF. This rearrangement joins TRBV12-3 or TRBV12-4 to TRBJ2-5; D perhaps matches TRBD2 (5 bases). CDR3 length: 14 amino acids. Trimming removed 3 bases at V and 11 bases at J, with 19 bases between.